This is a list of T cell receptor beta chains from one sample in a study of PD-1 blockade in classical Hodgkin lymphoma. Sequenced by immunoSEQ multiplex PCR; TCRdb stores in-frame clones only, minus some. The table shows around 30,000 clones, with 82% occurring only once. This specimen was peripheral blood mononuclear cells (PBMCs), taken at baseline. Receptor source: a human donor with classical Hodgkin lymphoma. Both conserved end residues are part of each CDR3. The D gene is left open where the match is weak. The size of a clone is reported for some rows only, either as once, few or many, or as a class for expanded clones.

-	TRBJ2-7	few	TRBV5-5	TGTGCCAGCAGCGCCACCTACGAGCAGTACTTC	CASSATYEQYF
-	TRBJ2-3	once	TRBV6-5	TGTGCCAGCATGAGGGCAGGGAGAACAGATACGCAGTATTTT	CASMRAGRTDTQYF
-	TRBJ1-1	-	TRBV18	TGTGCCAGCTCACCATTAGAGGGACGGAACACTGAAGCTTTCTTT	CASSPLEGRNTEAFF
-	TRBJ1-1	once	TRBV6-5	TGTGCCAGCAGTTACTCCTCCGCCTCGGGTACTGAAGCTTTCTTT	CASSYSSASGTEAFF
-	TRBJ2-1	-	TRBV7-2	TGTGCCAGCACCCTGTGGGGCCCCAGCTCCTACAATGAGCAGTTCTTC	CASTLWGPSSYNEQFF
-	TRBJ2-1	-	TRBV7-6	TGTGCCAGCAGCTTAGGGCAGGGGGGAAGTTACAATGAGCAGTTCTTC	CASSLGQGGSYNEQFF
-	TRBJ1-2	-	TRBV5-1	TGCGCCAGCAGCTTGAACAGGGATTATGGCTACACCTTC	CASSLNRDYGYTF
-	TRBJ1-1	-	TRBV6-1	TGTGCCAGCAGTGCGGACCAGGGCCTAGAAGCTTTCTTT	CASSADQGLEAFF
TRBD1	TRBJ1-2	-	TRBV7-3	TGTGCCAGCAGCTTAAGGGGTCAGGGGGCGAGTGGCTACACCTTC	CASSLRGQGASGYTF
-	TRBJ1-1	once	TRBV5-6	TGTGCCAGCAGCTTGGGGGTGAACACTGAAGCTTTCTTT	CASSLGVNTEAFF
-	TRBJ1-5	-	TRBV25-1	TGTGCCAGCAGTCCAGGGCCGAGGGGCCGTCATCAGCCCCAGCATTTT	CASSPGPRGRHQPQHF
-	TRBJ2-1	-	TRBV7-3	TGTGCCAGCAGCCCGACCCGGGACTACAATGAGCAGTTCTTC	CASSPTRDYNEQFF
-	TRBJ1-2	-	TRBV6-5	TGTGCCAGCAGTTACGGGCAGAACTATGGCTACACCTTC	CASSYGQNYGYTF
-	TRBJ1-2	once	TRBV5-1	TGCGCCAGCAGCTTGGCTGGGAGGGCTACTAACTATGGCTACACCTTC	CASSLAGRATNYGYTF
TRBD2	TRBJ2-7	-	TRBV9	TGTGCCAGCAGCCACGCGGGGGGGGCCTACGAGCAGTACTTC	CASSHAGGAYEQYF
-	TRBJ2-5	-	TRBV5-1	TGCGCCAGCAGCTTAACGTGGCAGAACCAAGAGACCCAGTACTTC	CASSLTWQNQETQYF